These 2 T cell receptor beta chains came from one sample sequenced in a study of T cell changes during pregnancy in multiple sclerosis. TCRdb's table, derived via immunoSEQ multiplex PCR, lists solely in-frame clones and lacks some. The repertoire holds 75,000 to 90,000 clones, with over 85% as singletons. Material: CD4+ T cells from peripheral blood mononuclear cells, obtained before pregnancy. These receptors all come from a female donor with multiple sclerosis, enrolled in a pregnancy study.

V is TRBV19 and J is TRBJ2-7; 8 bases align to TRBD1. Germline V gene lookup returns CDR1 LNHDA and CDR2 SQIVND (reference sequence). This CDR3 has 14 residues. The V gene end was trimmed by 3 bases and the J gene end by 4 bases; junction bases not matched to a gene: 5. The CDR3 DNA is TGTGCCAGTAGTATGTCAGGGGGCAGGTACGAGCAGTACTTC. It translates to CASSMSGGRYEQYF.

The rearrangement uses TRBV2 and TRBJ2-1; the match to TRBD2 covers 7 bases. CDR1 and CDR2 (germline): SNHLY, FYNNEI. The V gene end was trimmed by 3 bases and the J gene end by 2 bases; junction bases not matched to a gene: 4. The CDR3 runs 15 residues. CDR3 bases: TGTGCCAGCAGTGAGACTAGCAGACCCTACAATGAGCAGTTCTTC. It codes for CASSETSRPYNEQFF.